The T cell receptor (beta chain) under discussion was sequenced for a study of blood T cell repertoires in COVID-19. Across the whole study: The analysed material was cDNA or gDNA that came from T cells, B-cell-depleted T cells, or PBMCs.

Authors' data handling: Estimated nucleated cell counts came from reference gene primer amplification. The repertoire was sequenced with immunoSEQ multiplex PCR; TCRdb's copy has only in-frame clones and lacks some. That table gives V, J and clone size, and the DNA gave D and trimming. Among over 200,000 clones, around nine tenths were seen once, and the ten largest hold about 6.5%. Input material: peripheral blood. The sequence was collected from a man aged 60 to 69 who had recovered from COVID-19.

The CDR3: CASSLEIAAGLRNEQFF. Here the CDR3 DNA reads TGCGCCAGCAGCTTGGAAATAGCGGCCGGGCTTAGAAATGAGCAGTTCTTC. V gene TRBV5-1 combines with J gene TRBJ2-1, with D tentatively TRBD2 (6 bases). The CDR3 is 17 residues long. Trimming shortened V by 0 bases and J by 7 bases, and 20 bases separated the two germline ends. CDR1 SGHRS and CDR2 YFSETQ come from the germline V gene.